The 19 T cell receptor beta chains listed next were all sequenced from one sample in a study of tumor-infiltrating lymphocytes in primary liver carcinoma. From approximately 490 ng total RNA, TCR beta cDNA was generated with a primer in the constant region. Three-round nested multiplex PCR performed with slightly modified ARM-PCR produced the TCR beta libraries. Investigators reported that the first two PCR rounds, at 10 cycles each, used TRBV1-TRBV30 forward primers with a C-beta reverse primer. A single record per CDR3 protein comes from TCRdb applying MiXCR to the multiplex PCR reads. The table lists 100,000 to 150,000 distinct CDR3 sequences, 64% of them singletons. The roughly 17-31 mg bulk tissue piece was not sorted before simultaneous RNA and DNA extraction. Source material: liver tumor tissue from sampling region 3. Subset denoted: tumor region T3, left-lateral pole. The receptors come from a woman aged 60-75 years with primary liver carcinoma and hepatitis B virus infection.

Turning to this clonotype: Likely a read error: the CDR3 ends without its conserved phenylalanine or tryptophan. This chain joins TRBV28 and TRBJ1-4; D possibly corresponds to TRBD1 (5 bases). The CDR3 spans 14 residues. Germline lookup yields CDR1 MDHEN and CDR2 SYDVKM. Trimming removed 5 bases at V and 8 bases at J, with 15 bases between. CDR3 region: CASSNRQGGEKLFY. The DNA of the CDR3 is TGTGCCAGCAGTAATCGGCAGGGTGGGGAAAAACTGTTTTAT.

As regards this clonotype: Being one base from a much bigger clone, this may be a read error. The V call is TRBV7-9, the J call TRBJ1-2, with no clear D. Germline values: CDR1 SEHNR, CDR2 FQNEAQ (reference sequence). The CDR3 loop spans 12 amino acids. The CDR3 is CASTVVEYDYTF. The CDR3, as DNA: TGTGCCAGCACGGTGGTTGAGTATGACTACACCTTC.

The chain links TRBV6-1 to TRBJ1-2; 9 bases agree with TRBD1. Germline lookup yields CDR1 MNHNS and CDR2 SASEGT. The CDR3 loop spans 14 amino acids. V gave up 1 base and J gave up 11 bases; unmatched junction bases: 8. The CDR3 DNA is TGTGCCAGCAGTGAAGACTGGACAGGGGAAGGTTACACCTTC. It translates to CASSEDWTGEGYTF.

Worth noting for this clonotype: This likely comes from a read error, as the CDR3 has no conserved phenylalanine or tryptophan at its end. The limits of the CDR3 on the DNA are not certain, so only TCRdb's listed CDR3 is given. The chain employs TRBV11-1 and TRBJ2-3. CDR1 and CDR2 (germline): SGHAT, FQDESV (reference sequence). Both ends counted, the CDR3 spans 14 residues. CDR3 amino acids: CANSLRQRAGESHY.

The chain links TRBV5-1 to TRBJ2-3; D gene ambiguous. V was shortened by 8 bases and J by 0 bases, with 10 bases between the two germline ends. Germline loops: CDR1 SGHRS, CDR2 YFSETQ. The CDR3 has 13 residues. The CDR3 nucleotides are TGCGCCAGTACCTTGGGCAGCACAGATACGCAGTATTTT. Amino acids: CASTLGSTDTQYF.

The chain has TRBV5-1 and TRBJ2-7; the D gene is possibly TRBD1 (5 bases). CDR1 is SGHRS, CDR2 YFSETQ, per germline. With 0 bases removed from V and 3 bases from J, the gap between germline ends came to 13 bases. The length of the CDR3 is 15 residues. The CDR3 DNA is TGCGCCAGCAGCTTGGGACAGAATTCTATCTACGAGCAGTACTTC. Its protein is CASSLGQNSIYEQYF.

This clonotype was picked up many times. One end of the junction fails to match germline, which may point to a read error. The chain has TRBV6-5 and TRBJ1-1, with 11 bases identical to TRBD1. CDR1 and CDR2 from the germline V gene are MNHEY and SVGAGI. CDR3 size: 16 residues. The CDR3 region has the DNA TGTGCCGGCAGTTTGGGACAGGGGGTTGGAGTGACTGAAGCTTTCTTT. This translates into CAGSLGQGVGVTEAFF.

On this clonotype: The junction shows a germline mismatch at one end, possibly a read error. CDR3 sequence: CAGSYLFGGGPGAYNEQFF. In DNA, the CDR3 is TGTGCCGGCAGTTACCTCTTTGGGGGAGGGCCTGGGGCCTACAATGAGCAGTTCTTC. V gene TRBV6-5 combines with J gene TRBJ2-1; 7 bases match TRBD2. The CDR3 totals 19 residues. The germline V gene has CDR1 MNHEY and CDR2 SVGAGI.

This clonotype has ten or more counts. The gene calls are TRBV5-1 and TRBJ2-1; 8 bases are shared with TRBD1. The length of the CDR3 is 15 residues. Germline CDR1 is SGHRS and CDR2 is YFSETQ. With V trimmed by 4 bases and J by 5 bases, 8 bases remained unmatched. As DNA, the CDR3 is TGCGCCAGCAGCCCCGGACAGGGTCTTAACAATGAGCAGTTCTTC. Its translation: CASSPGQGLNNEQFF.

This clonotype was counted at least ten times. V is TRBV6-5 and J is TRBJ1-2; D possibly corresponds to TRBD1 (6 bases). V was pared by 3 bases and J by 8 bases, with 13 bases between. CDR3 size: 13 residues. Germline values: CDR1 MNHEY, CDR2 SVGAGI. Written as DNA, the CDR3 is TGTGCCAGCAGTTATAAGGGGGATCGGGGCTACACCTTC. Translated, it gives CASSYKGDRGYTF.

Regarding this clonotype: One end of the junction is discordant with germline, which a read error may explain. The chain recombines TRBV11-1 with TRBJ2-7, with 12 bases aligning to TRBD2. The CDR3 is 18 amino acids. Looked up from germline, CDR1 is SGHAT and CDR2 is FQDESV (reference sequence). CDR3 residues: CASSLRVTTSGRPYEQYF. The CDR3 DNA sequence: TGTGCTAGCAGCTTAAGGGTGACGACTAGCGGGAGACCCTACGAGCAGTATTTC.

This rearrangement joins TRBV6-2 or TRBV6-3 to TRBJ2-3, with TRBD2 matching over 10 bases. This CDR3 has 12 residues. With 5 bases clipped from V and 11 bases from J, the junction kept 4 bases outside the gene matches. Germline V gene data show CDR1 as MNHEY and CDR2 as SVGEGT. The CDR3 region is CASSRTSGVQYF. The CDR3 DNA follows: TGTGCCAGCAGTCGGACTAGCGGTGTGCAGTATTTT.

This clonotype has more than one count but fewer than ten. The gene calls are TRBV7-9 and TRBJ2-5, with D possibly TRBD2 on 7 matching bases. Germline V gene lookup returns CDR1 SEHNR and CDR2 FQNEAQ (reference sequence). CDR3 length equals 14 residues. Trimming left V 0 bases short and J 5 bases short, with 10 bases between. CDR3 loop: CASSLARGLETQYF. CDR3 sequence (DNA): TGTGCCAGCAGCTTAGCGCGGGGGCTCGAGACCCAGTACTTC.

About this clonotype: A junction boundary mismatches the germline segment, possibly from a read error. The CDR3 region has the DNA TGCAACGTTTTCCGGGACCATGGGACAAAGTACTTC. It specifies CNVFRDHGTKYF. The chain employs TRBV29-1 and TRBJ2-5, with D perhaps TRBD1 (6 bases). The CDR3 loop spans 12 amino acids. CDR1 is SQVTM, CDR2 ANQGSEA, per germline.

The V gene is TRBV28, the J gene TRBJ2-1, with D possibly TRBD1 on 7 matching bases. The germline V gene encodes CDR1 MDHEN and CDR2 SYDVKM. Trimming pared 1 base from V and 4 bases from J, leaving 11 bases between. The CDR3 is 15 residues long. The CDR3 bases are TGTGCCAGCAGTTTATTGACAGGGACTTACAATGAGCAGTTCTTC. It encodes CASSLLTGTYNEQFF.

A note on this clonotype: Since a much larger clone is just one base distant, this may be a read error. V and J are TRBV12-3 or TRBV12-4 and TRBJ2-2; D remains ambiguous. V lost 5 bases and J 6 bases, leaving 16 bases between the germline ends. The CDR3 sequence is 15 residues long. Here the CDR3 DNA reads TGTGCCAGCAGTATCCGGGCCAAAGACGCCGGGGAGCTGTTTTTT. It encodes CASSIRAKDAGELFF.

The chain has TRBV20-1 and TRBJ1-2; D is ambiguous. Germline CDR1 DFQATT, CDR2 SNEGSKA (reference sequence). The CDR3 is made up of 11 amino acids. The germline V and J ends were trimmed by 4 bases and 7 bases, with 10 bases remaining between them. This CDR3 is CSAIGVSGYTF. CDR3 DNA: TGCAGTGCTATCGGGGTGTCTGGCTACACCTTC.

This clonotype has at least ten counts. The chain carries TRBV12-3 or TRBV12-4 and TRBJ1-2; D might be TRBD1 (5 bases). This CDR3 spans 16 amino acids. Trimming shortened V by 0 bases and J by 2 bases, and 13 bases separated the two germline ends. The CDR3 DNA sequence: TGTGCCAGCAGTTTAGCGCAGGGAGGGGTAAACTATGGCTACACCTTC. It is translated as CASSLAQGGVNYGYTF.

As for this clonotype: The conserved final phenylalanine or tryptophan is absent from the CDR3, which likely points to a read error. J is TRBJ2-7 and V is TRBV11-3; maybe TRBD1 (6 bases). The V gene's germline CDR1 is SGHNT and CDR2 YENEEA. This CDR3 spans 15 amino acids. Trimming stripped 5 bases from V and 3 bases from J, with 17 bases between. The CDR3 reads CASSPGTRVNYEQYI. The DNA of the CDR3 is TGTGCCAGCAGCCCCGGGACAAGGGTCAACTACGAGCAGTACATC.